This is a list of T cell receptor beta chains from one sample in a study of blood T cells in healthy people across ages. One entry per CDR3 protein results from TCRdb running MiXCR on the 5' RACE reads. The table has fewer than 1.5 million distinct CDR3 sequences, 42% seen once; the top ten hold 7.9%. Specimen: blood. These receptors all come from a young woman in good health. Each CDR3 is given with its conserved first and last residue. Each record gives: J gene, D gene, V gene, clone size, CDR3 protein, CDR3 DNA. D genes are given only for firm matches. Only part of the rows carry a size: once, few, many, or a class if the clone is expanded.

TRBJ2-2,TRBD2,TRBV2,.,CASRAGLAGGEFTGELFF,TGTGCCAGCAGAGCAGGACTAGCGGGAGGGGAGTTCACCGGGGAGCTGTTTTTT
TRBJ2-3,.,TRBV5-1,few,CASRVGSNPDTQYF,TGCGCCAGCAGGGTAGGGAGCAATCCAGATACGCAGTATTTT
TRBJ2-7,TRBD1,TRBV5-1,few,CASRGQISYEQYF,TGCGCCAGCAGGGGACAGATTTCCTACGAGCAGTACTTC
TRBJ1-5,TRBD1,TRBV6-4,.,CASSCWTGLNQPQHF,TGTGCCAGCAGTTGCTGGACAGGGCTTAATCAGCCCCAGCATTTT
TRBJ2-7,.,TRBV10-2,.,CASSEGPTADQYF,TGCGCCAGCAGTGAAGGACCAACAGCTGATCAGTACTTC
TRBJ1-2,.,TRBV25-1,.,CASSESGKTNYGYTF,TGTGCCAGCAGTGAATCCGGCAAAACTAACTATGGCTACACCTTC
TRBJ2-1,TRBD1,TRBV6-1,few,CASSEGGYQTGGARINEQFF,TGTGCCAGCAGTGAAGGGGGGTACCAAACAGGGGGCGCGAGGATAAATGAGCAGTTCTTC
TRBJ2-3,TRBD2,TRBV12-3/TRBV12-4,.,CASTQAGGIADTEYF,TGTGCCAGCACTCAAGCGGGGGGTATTGCAGATACGGAGTATTTT
TRBJ1-2,TRBD1,TRBV2,.,CASSEEDWQGVAGYTF,TGTGCCAGCAGTGAAGAAGATTGGCAGGGGGTGGCTGGCTACACCTTC
TRBJ1-2,TRBD1,TRBV9,.,CASSVGAGTGLTAGGYTF,TGTGCCAGCAGCGTAGGGGCCGGGACAGGACTCACCGCGGGGGGCTACACCTTC
TRBJ1-4,.,TRBV20-1,.,CSAPDGGTSTNEKLFF,TGCAGTGCTCCCGACGGCGGGACATCGACTAATGAAAAACTGTTTTTT
TRBJ2-7,.,TRBV27,.,CASSQGGVSYEQYF,TGTGCCAGCAGCCAGGGGGGCGTCTCCTACGAGCAGTACTTC
TRBJ2-7,.,TRBV10-3,few,CAILDVSYEQYF,TGTGCCATCCTGGACGTCTCCTACGAGCAGTACTTC
TRBJ2-7,.,TRBV7-8,.,CASSLARTVSYEQYF,TGTGCCAGCAGCTTAGCGAGGACGGTCTCCTACGAGCAGTACTTC
TRBJ2-7,TRBD2,TRBV2,.,CASSALQREGLNEQYF,TGTGCCAGCAGTGCACTCCAGCGGGAGGGCTTGAATGAGCAGTACTTC